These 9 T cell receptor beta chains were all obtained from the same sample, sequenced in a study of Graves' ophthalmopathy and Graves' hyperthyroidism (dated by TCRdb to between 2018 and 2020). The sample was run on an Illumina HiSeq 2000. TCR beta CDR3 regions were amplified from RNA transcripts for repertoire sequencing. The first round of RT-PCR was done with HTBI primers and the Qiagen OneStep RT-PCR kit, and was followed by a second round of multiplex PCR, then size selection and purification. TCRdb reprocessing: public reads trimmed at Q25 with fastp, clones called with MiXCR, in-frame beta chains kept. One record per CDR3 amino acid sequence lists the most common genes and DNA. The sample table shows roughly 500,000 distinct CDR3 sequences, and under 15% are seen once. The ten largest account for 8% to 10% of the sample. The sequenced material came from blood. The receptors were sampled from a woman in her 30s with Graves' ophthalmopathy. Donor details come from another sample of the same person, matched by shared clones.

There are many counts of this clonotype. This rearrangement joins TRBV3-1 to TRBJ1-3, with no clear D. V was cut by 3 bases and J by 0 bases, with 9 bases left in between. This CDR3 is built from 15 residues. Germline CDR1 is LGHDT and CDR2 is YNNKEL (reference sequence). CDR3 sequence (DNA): TGTGCCAGCAGCCAGGGGAGCTTCTCTGGAAACACCATATATTTT. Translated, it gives CASSQGSFSGNTIYF.

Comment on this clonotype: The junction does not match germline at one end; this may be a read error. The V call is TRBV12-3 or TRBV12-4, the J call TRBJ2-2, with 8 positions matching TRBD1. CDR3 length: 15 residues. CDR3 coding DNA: TGTGCCAGCAGTAAACAGGGGGAGTACACCGGGGAGCTGTGTTTT. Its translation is CASSKQGEYTGELCF.

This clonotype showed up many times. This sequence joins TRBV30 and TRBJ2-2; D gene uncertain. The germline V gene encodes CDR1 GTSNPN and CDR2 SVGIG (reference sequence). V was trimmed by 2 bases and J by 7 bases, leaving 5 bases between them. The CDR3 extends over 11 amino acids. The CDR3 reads CAWSRDGELFF. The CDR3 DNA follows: TGTGCCTGGAGTAGGGACGGGGAGCTGTTTTTT.

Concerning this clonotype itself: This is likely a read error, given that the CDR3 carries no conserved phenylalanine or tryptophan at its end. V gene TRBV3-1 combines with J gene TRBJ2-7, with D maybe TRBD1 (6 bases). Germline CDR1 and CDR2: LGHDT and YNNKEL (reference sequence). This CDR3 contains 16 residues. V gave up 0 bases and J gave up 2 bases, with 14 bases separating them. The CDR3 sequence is CASSQEWAGATYEQYL. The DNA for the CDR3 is TGTGCCAGCAGCCAAGAGTGGGCAGGGGCCACCTACGAGCAGTACCTC.

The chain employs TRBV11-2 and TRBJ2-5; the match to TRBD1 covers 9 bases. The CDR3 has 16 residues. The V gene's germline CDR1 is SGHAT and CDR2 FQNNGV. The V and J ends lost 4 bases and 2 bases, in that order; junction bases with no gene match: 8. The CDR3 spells CASSSPFDRGQETQYF. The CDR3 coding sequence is TGTGCCAGCAGCTCCCCATTTGACAGGGGGCAAGAGACCCAGTACTTC.

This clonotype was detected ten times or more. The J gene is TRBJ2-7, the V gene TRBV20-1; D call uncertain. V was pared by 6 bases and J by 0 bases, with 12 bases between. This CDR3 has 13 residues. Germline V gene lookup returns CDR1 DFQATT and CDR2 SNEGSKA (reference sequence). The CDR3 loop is CSAPQIDSYEQYF. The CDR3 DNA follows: TGCAGTGCGCCACAGATTGACTCCTACGAGCAGTACTTC.

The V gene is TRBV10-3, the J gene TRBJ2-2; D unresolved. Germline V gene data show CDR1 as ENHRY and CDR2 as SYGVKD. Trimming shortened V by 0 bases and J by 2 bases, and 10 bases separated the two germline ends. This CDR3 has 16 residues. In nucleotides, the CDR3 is TGTGCCATCAGTGAGTCGCCGACATTAAACACCGGGGAGCTGTTTTTT. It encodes CAISESPTLNTGELFF.

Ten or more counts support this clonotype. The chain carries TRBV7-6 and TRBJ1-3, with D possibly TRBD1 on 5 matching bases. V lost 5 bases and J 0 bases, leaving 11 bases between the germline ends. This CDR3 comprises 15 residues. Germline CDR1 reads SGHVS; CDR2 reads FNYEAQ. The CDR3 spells CASSTGRSSGNTIYF. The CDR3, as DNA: TGTGCCAGCAGCACGGGACGCTCCTCTGGAAACACCATATATTTT.

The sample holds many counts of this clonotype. The CDR3 DNA reads TGTGCCAGCATCCGTATAACCCTTAACACTGAAGCTTTCTTT. It specifies CASIRITLNTEAFF. This chain connects TRBV6-1 to TRBJ1-1; the D is unclear. Trimming stripped 7 bases from V and 2 bases from J, with 14 bases between. This CDR3 region has 14 residues. The germline V gene has CDR1 MNHNS and CDR2 SASEGT.